These T cell receptor beta chains were read from a single sample in a study of T cell clusters in autoimmune cytopenias. TCRdb processed the multiplex PCR reads again and assigns one entry to each CDR3 protein, with no DNA. The table lists fewer than 8,500 distinct CDR3 sequences. Sample: peripheral blood. The origin of the receptors is a human donor with an autoimmune cytopenia or autoimmune hepatitis (not recorded which). Each CDR3 is given with its conserved first and last residue. The size field is filled for only some rows; it gives once, few, many or a size class.

CDR3,J,size,V
CASSQRRGAYEQYF,TRBJ2-7,-,TRBV19
CATSRDLRNTEAFF,TRBJ1-1,medium-sized,TRBV15
CASSEVTSDSEQFF,TRBJ2-1,medium-sized,TRBV18
CSATTGNEQFF,TRBJ2-1,large,TRBV29-1
CASTEAGQVYEQYF,TRBJ2-7,-,TRBV6-1
CASSLRGYTGELFF,TRBJ2-2,-,TRBV5-1
CASSQEPGDGSGLTQYF,TRBJ2-5,-,TRBV4-2
CASSPPSTDTQYF,TRBJ2-3,medium-sized,TRBV18
CASSFGTSGANVLTF,TRBJ2-6,-,TRBV5-6
CASSYGTSRSDTQYF,TRBJ2-3,-,TRBV6-5
CASSVGRGAGADTQYF,TRBJ2-3,-,TRBV9
CSGRQGNGYTF,TRBJ1-2,medium-sized,TRBV29-1
CASRDGLAGSTDTQYF,TRBJ2-3,medium-sized,TRBV19
CASSTGGYEQYF,TRBJ2-7,-,TRBV6-5
CASSQVVWLAGGRDTQYF,TRBJ2-3,-,TRBV4-2
CSARRENTGELFF,TRBJ2-2,-,TRBV20-1
CASRGTGANEKLFF,TRBJ1-4,-,TRBV12-3/TRBV12-4
CASSIRSGGAEAFF,TRBJ1-1,medium-sized,TRBV19
CASSLKTSGVVNEQFF,TRBJ2-1,-,TRBV5-4
CASSPLGLSTDTQYF,TRBJ2-3,medium-sized,TRBV11-1
CAWRGDRVGLKTQYF,TRBJ2-5,-,TRBV30
CASTATDPPYEQYF,TRBJ2-7,medium-sized,TRBV6-5
CASSPQDTGELFF,TRBJ2-2,-,TRBV7-2
CASTMWGGGGNEQFF,TRBJ2-1,medium-sized,TRBV27
CASSLSRDEQFF,TRBJ2-1,medium-sized,TRBV12-3/TRBV12-4
CASSPLLAGGTGELFF,TRBJ2-2,-,TRBV14
CATTSGQDYEQYF,TRBJ2-7,medium-sized,TRBV18
CASSPQTGGQETQYF,TRBJ2-5,medium-sized,TRBV18
CASSLWGGAVPDTQYF,TRBJ2-3,-,TRBV12-3/TRBV12-4
CASSSGPYPRDTQYF,TRBJ2-3,-,TRBV5-8
CASSYGTGVNSPLHF,TRBJ1-6,medium-sized,TRBV6-1